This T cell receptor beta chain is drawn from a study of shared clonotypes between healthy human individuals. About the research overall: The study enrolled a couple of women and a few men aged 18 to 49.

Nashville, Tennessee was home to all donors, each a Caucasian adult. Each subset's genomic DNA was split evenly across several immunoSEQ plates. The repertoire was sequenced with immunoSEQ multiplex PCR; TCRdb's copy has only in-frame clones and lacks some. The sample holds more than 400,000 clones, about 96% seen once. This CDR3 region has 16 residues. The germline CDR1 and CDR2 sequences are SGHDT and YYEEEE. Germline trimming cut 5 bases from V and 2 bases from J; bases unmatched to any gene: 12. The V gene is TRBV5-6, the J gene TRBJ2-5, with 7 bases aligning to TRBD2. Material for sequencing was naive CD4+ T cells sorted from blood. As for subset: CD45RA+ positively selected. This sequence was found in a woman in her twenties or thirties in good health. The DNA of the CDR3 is TGTGCCAGCAGTAAGATCGGGAGGAGGGCACAAGAGACCCAGTACTTC. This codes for CASSKIGRRAQETQYF.